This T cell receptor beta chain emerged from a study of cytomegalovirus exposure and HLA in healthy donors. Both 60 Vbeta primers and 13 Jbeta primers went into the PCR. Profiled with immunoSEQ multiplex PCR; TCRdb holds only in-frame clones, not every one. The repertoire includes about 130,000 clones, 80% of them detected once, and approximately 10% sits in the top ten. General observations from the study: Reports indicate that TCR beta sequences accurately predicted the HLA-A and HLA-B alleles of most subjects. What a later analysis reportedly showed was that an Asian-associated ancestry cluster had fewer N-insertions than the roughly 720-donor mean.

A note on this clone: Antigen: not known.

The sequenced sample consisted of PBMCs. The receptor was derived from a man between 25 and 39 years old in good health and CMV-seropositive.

CDR3 in DNA: TGTGCCAGCATCCGGCAGGGCCTCTCCTACGAGCAGTACTTC. Encoded protein: CASIRQGLSYEQYF. The rearrangement joins TRBV28 to TRBJ2-7; maybe TRBD1 (5 bases). The CDR3 is made up of 14 amino acids. The germline V gene has CDR1 MDHEN and CDR2 SYDVKM. With 7 bases removed from V and 0 bases from J, the gap between germline ends came to 13 bases. The full variable domain, completed using reference TRBV28 and TRBJ2-7, is DVKVTQSSRYLVKRTGEKVFLECVQDMDHENMFWYRQDPGLGLRLIYFSYDVKMKEKGDIPEGYSVSREKKERFSLILESASTNQTSMYLCASIRQGLSYEQYFGPGTRLTVT.